The next 29 T cell receptor beta chains were all read from a single sample in a study of CD8+ T cells in alopecia areata. Specified treatment: oral pan-JAK inhibitor, 5-10 mg twice daily. In each case, RNA was isolated and then reverse transcribed into cDNA as the sequencing template. Clones were read by immunoSEQ multiplex PCR, and TCRdb kept only the in-frame ones, dropping some. The profile shows some 190,000 clones, around 56% of them singletons. The starting material was CD4+ T cells sorted from blood, obtained at week 4, from a patient treated with tofacitinib. Receptor source: a human donor with alopecia areata.

This clone has only a few counts. The V and J genes are TRBV11-2 and TRBJ2-4, with 7 bases matching TRBD1. CDR1 is SGHAT, CDR2 FQNNGV, per germline. The CDR3 is 16 amino acids. V trimming: 4 bases; J trimming: 7 bases; junction bases outside the gene matches: 13. The CDR3 is CASSSRGGTVSNIQYF. The CDR3 coding sequence is TGTGCCAGCAGCTCGAGGGGTGGGACAGTGTCCAACATTCAGTACTTC.

This sequence joins TRBV29-1 and TRBJ2-2; no clear D gene. V was pared by 4 bases and J by 5 bases, with 5 bases between. Germline loops: CDR1 SQVTM, CDR2 ANQGSEA. The CDR3 has 11 residues. CDR3 coding DNA: TGCAGCGTTGCAACGACCGGGGAGCTGTTTTTT. Protein sequence: CSVATTGELFF.

This rearrangement joins TRBV11-2 to TRBJ2-7, with D unclear. The CDR3 spans 13 residues. The V end was cut by 5 bases, the J end by 2 bases, with 10 bases between. Germline loops: CDR1 SGHAT, CDR2 FQNNGV. CDR3: CASSPHATYEQYF. The CDR3, as DNA: TGTGCCAGCAGCCCCCACGCTACCTACGAGCAGTACTTC.

Only one count was recorded for this clone. V and J are TRBV30 and TRBJ2-1; 9 bases agree with TRBD2. In germline, CDR1 is GTSNPN, CDR2 SVGIG (reference sequence). The length of the CDR3 is 14 residues. The trim removed 5 bases at V and 8 bases at J, leaving 10 bases unmatched. Written as DNA, the CDR3 is TGTGCCTGGGAGCGGGGGGTTGAGATCGATGAGCAGTTCTTC. Translated: CAWERGVEIDEQFF.

This chain uses TRBV29-1 with TRBJ2-7; D is ambiguous. Germline V gene lookup returns CDR1 SQVTM and CDR2 ANQGSEA. Trimming took 3 bases from V and 6 from J, leaving 15 bases between them. This CDR3 has 13 residues. The CDR3 region is CSVEDARWAEQYF. The CDR3 coding sequence is TGCAGCGTTGAGGACGCACGATGGGCCGAGCAGTACTTC.

A few counts support this clone. Other DNA sequences in the sample encode the same CDR3. V usage is TRBV29-1 and J usage is TRBJ2-3, with D maybe TRBD1 (5 bases). The CDR3 totals 13 residues. Germline V gene data show CDR1 as SQVTM and CDR2 as ANQGSEA. Trimming took 4 bases from V and 3 from J, leaving 11 bases between them. Here the CDR3 reads CSVVRQGTDTQYF. CDR3 DNA: TGCAGCGTTGTTCGGCAGGGAACAGATACGCAGTATTTT.

This clone was counted a single time. The chain uses TRBV29-1 and TRBJ1-4; D is unresolved. Germline loops: CDR1 SQVTM, CDR2 ANQGSEA. The V gene lost 1 base and the J gene lost 9 bases, with 12 bases spanning the gap. This CDR3 is built from 13 residues. The CDR3 region has the DNA TGCAGCGTTGAAGGTGGCGGCGTTCAAAAACTGTTTTTT. The encoded protein is CSVEGGGVQKLFF. Drawing the rest from reference TRBV29-1 and TRBJ1-4, the complete variable domain is SAVISQKPSRDICQRGTSLTIQCQVDSQVTMMFWYRQQPGQSLTLIATANQGSEATYESGFVIDKFPISRPNLTFSTLTVSNMSPEDSSIYLCSVEGGGVQKLFFGSGTQLSVL.

This clone has only one observation. The rearrangement uses TRBV6-1 and TRBJ2-3; 8 bases align to TRBD2. This CDR3 contains 16 residues. J was trimmed by 1 base and V by 4 bases; bases with no gene match: 7. Germline-derived CDR1 and CDR2 are MNHNS and SASEGT. CDR3 in amino acids: CASSAWGREGTDTQYF. The DNA of the CDR3 is TGTGCCAGCAGTGCCTGGGGGCGGGAGGGCACAGATACGCAGTATTTT.

This clone showed up just a few times. This chain uses TRBV30 with TRBJ2-1; perhaps TRBD2 as D (6 bases). The V end lost 3 bases, the J end lost 3 bases, and 21 bases lay between the germline ends. From germline, CDR1 is GTSNPN and CDR2 SVGIG (reference sequence). This CDR3 is 17 amino acids long. CDR3 sequence: CAWSPNPGLHDYNEQFF. CDR3 bases: TGTGCCTGGAGCCCCAACCCGGGACTGCATGACTACAATGAGCAGTTCTTC.

The V call is TRBV29-1, the J call TRBJ2-1, with 15 bases lining up with TRBD2. The CDR3 extends over 15 amino acids. Trimming cost V 4 bases and J 10 bases; bases outside gene matches: 8. Germline V gene sequence: CDR1 SQVTM, CDR2 ANQGSEA. CDR3 nucleotide sequence: TGCAGCGTTGTAGGTGGGACTAGCGGGAGGAACGAGCAGTTCTTC. Amino acids: CSVVGGTSGRNEQFF.

V gene TRBV7-2 combines with J gene TRBJ2-3; D is undetermined. Per germline, CDR1 SGHTA and CDR2 FQGNSA. This CDR3 region has 16 residues. With 0 bases removed from V and 2 bases from J, the gap between germline ends came to 12 bases. CDR3 DNA sequence: TGTGCCAGCAGCTTAGCTCTCTTAGGGAACACAGATACGCAGTATTTT. Protein product: CASSLALLGNTDTQYF.

The chain uses TRBV5-1 and TRBJ1-2; D is ambiguous. From germline, CDR1 is SGHRS and CDR2 YFSETQ. V was shortened by 0 bases and J by 5 bases, with 14 bases between the two germline ends. The CDR3 is 15 amino acids. CDR3 amino acids: CASSLGDGELYGYTF. Written as DNA, the CDR3 is TGCGCCAGCAGCTTGGGCGACGGAGAGCTATATGGCTACACCTTC.

This clone showed up just a few times. This chain links TRBV30 with TRBJ2-1; possibly TRBD1 or TRBD2 for D (5 bases each). CDR1 and CDR2 (germline): GTSNPN, SVGIG (reference sequence). V was trimmed by 3 bases and J by 5 bases, leaving 17 bases between them. The CDR3 contains 15 residues. The CDR3 protein is CAWSNIGTEHNEQFF. The CDR3 bases are TGTGCCTGGAGCAACATCGGGACGGAGCACAATGAGCAGTTCTTC.

The genes are TRBV29-1 and TRBJ2-4, with TRBD1 as a possible D gene (5 bases). Germline-derived CDR1 and CDR2 are SQVTM and ANQGSEA. Trimming removed 2 bases at V and 3 bases at J, with 8 bases between. The CDR3 covers 13 residues. CDR3 sequence reads: CSVEKQVKNIQYF. The CDR3 bases are TGCAGCGTTGAAAAACAGGTCAAAAACATTCAGTACTTC. The variable domain in full, completed from reference TRBV29-1 and TRBJ2-4, reads SAVISQKPSRDICQRGTSLTIQCQVDSQVTMMFWYRQQPGQSLTLIATANQGSEATYESGFVIDKFPISRPNLTFSTLTVSNMSPEDSSIYLCSVEKQVKNIQYFGAGTRLSVL.

This clone appeared a few times. The chain uses TRBV5-1 and TRBJ2-7; no definite D call. The germline gives CDR1 SGHRS, CDR2 YFSETQ. The CDR3 is 11 residues long. V lost 0 bases and J lost 10, with 8 bases in between. This CDR3 reads CASSLGFAQYF. CDR3 nucleotides: TGCGCCAGCAGCTTGGGATTTGCACAGTACTTC.

This chain joins TRBV29-1 and TRBJ2-1; unclear D gene. The CDR3 contains 12 residues. The V and J ends lost 6 bases and 6 bases respectively, with 12 bases between them. Per the germline V gene, CDR1 is SQVTM and CDR2 is ANQGSEA. The CDR3 sequence: CSVRRNSNEQFF. The CDR3, as DNA: TGCAGCGTACGACGGAACTCCAATGAGCAGTTCTTC.

This clone is a singleton in its sample. The chain links TRBV10-3 to TRBJ2-3, with TRBD2 matching 11 bases. V gave up 4 bases and J gave up 4 bases; unmatched junction bases: 4. CDR3 size: 15 residues. In germline, CDR1 is ENHRY, CDR2 SYGVKD. The DNA for the CDR3 is TGTGCCATCAGTGTAGCGGGAGGGTCCCCAGATACGCAGTATTTT. Translated, it gives CAISVAGGSPDTQYF.

This clone has just a few counts. This chain connects TRBV2 to TRBJ1-1, with no clear D. Trimming stripped 5 bases from V and 0 bases from J, with 10 bases between. The germline V gene encodes CDR1 SNHLY and CDR2 FYNNEI. The CDR3 totals 14 residues. For the CDR3, the DNA is TGTGCCAGCAGTCCTGTGCGGCTGAACACTGAAGCTTTCTTT. It translates to CASSPVRLNTEAFF. The full variable domain, its missing parts supplied by reference TRBV2 and TRBJ1-1, is EPEVTQTPSHQVTQMGQEVILRCVPISNHLYFYWYRQILGQKVEFLVSFYNNEISEKSEIFDDQFSVERPDGSNFTLKIRSTKLEDSAMYFCASSPVRLNTEAFFGQGTRLTVV.

This clone was observed a few times. The V call is TRBV14, the J call TRBJ2-5, with D perhaps matching TRBD2 (5 bases). V was clipped by 0 bases and J by 7 bases, with 15 bases between them. Germline lookup yields CDR1 SGHDN and CDR2 FVKESK. The CDR3 is 15 residues long. DNA for the CDR3: TGTGCCAGCAGCCAAGAGAGCTCCCCGGGGTGGACCCAGTACTTC. Amino acids: CASSQESSPGWTQYF.

The chain joins TRBV29-1 to TRBJ2-3; tentatively, D is TRBD2 (5 bases). V was clipped by 4 bases and J by 0 bases, with 14 bases between them. The CDR3 totals 15 residues. Germline CDR1 is SQVTM and CDR2 is ANQGSEA. The DNA for the CDR3 is TGCAGCGTTGTGGCCAGCGGCTATAGCACAGATACGCAGTATTTT. It codes for CSVVASGYSTDTQYF.

The chain joins TRBV15 to TRBJ2-5, with 7 bases that match TRBD1. Trimming removed 4 bases from V and 1 base from J; junction bases left unmatched: 3. CDR1 is LNHNV, CDR2 YYDKDF, per germline (reference sequence). The CDR3 has 14 residues. Written as DNA, the CDR3 is TGTGCCACCAGCAAGGGGACAGCCCAAGAGACCCAGTACTTC. This translates into CATSKGTAQETQYF.

This chain links TRBV29-1 with TRBJ2-1, with D possibly being TRBD2 (5 bases). The V end was cut by 5 bases, the J end by 9 bases, with 20 bases between. The CDR3 sequence is 14 residues long. CDR1 and CDR2 (germline): SQVTM, ANQGSEA. The chain's CDR3 is CSVLRGSLTPEQFF. CDR3 DNA: TGCAGCGTTCTTCGGGGTAGCCTTACTCCTGAGCAGTTCTTC.

The V gene is TRBV7-9, the J gene TRBJ2-5, with 12 positions matching TRBD2. CDR1 is SEHNR and CDR2 is FQNEAQ in the germline V gene (reference sequence). J was trimmed by 5 bases and V by 5 bases; bases with no gene match: 9. The CDR3 length is 16 residues. CDR3 DNA sequence: TGTGCCAGCAGCGTTCTAGCGGGAGGGCCCTTGGAGACCCAGTACTTC. It is translated as CASSVLAGGPLETQYF.

This clone has a handful of counts. The V and J genes are TRBV4-1 and TRBJ2-1; D is unclear. Trimming removed 3 bases from V and 8 bases from J, with 11 bases in between. CDR1 and CDR2 (germline): MGHRA, YSYEKL. This CDR3 has 13 residues. The CDR3 DNA reads TGCGCCAGCAGCCAGCCAAACCAGGATGAGCAGTTCTTC. This encodes CASSQPNQDEQFF.

V is TRBV15 and J is TRBJ2-7, with D maybe TRBD2 (5 bases). Trimming removed 0 bases from V and 3 bases from J, with 9 bases in between. This CDR3 is built from 14 residues. The germline CDR1 and CDR2 sequences are LNHNV and YYDKDF (reference sequence). CDR3 amino acids: CATSRDTGNYEQYF. In DNA form, the CDR3 reads TGTGCCACCAGCAGAGATACGGGGAACTACGAGCAGTACTTC.

V and J are TRBV19 and TRBJ1-5, with TRBD1 matching 9 bases. The CDR3 spans 16 residues. The germline gives CDR1 LNHDA, CDR2 SQIVND (reference sequence). With V trimmed by 6 bases and J by 2 bases, 8 bases remained unmatched. The CDR3 bases are TGTGCCAGTAGCCCAACGGACAGGGGAGGCAATCAGCCCCAGCATTTT. The encoded protein is CASSPTDRGGNQPQHF. Looking up the rest from reference TRBV19 and TRBJ1-5 gives the full variable domain: DGGITQSPKYLFRKEGQNVTLSCEQNLNHDAMYWYRQDPGQGLRLIYYSQIVNDFQKGDIAEGYSVSREKKESFPLTVTSAQKNPTAFYLCASSPTDRGGNQPQHFGDGTRLSIL.

This chain connects TRBV9 to TRBJ2-3; TRBD1 might be the D (6 bases). Germline CDR1 reads SGDLS; CDR2 reads YYNGEE. The V and J ends lost 4 bases and 0 bases respectively, with 15 bases between them. CDR3 size: 16 residues. DNA of the CDR3: TGTGCCAGCAGCAGCCTACAGGGCAGAAGCACAGATACGCAGTATTTT. Its protein product is CASSSLQGRSTDTQYF.

The chain joins TRBV30 to TRBJ2-2, with D tentatively TRBD2 (5 bases). V shed 0 bases and J shed 6 bases, with 17 bases lying between them. The CDR3 sequence is 16 residues long. CDR1 and CDR2 from the germline V gene are GTSNPN and SVGIG (reference sequence). The CDR3 bases are TGTGCCTGGAGTGTACTTTACTCGACTACCCCCGGGGAGCTGTTTTTT. As protein: CAWSVLYSTTPGELFF.

The chain combines TRBV7-2 with TRBJ2-6; 8 bases fit TRBD1. The CDR3 extends over 18 amino acids. The germline gives CDR1 SGHTA, CDR2 FQGNSA. V was clipped by 5 bases and J by 2 bases; unmatched bases: 11. The CDR3 DNA is TGTGCCAGCAGCAAAACAGGACAGGGAAAGGCTGGGGCCAACGTCCTGACTTTC. This gives the protein CASSKTGQGKAGANVLTF.